This entry lists 13 T cell receptor beta chains sequenced from one sample in a study of cytomegalovirus exposure and HLA in healthy donors. The PCR made use of 60 Vbeta and 13 Jbeta primers. The repertoire was sequenced with immunoSEQ multiplex PCR; TCRdb's copy has only in-frame clones and lacks some. The profile shows just over 150,000 clones, approximately 72% of them singletons. Sequenced: PBMCs. The receptors originated from a man in his forties in good health and CMV-seropositive.

This chain uses TRBV13 with TRBJ1-1, with a possible D match to TRBD1 (6 bases). The V end lost 6 bases, the J end lost 0 bases, and 11 bases lay between the germline ends. Per germline, CDR1 PRHDT and CDR2 FYEKMQ (reference sequence). The CDR3 totals 14 residues. CDR3 in amino acids: CASRTGGLNTEAFF. CDR3 in DNA: TGTGCCAGCAGGACCGGGGGGCTGAACACTGAAGCTTTCTTT.

The chain carries TRBV27 and TRBJ2-7; the D gene is possibly TRBD1 (5 bases). Germline assignment: CDR1 MNHEY and CDR2 SMNVEV (reference sequence). V lost 7 bases, J lost 0 bases, and 10 bases lay in between. The CDR3 covers 13 residues. CDR3 DNA sequence: TGTGCCAGCAAAACGGACAACTCCTACGAGCAGTACTTC. Translation gives CASKTDNSYEQYF.

J is TRBJ1-1 and V is TRBV7-2; D call uncertain. This CDR3 spans 14 amino acids. With 2 bases removed from V and 3 bases from J, the gap between germline ends came to 10 bases. Germline CDR1 and CDR2: SGHTA and FQGNSA. The DNA of the CDR3 is TGTGCCAGCAGCTTAAGCTCGAGGGACACTGAAGCTTTCTTT. Its translation: CASSLSSRDTEAFF. The full variable domain, with the rest looked up from reference TRBV7-2 and TRBJ1-1, is GAGVSQSPSNKVTEKGKDVELRCDPISGHTALYWYRQSLGQGLEFLIYFQGNSAPDKSGLPSDRFSAERTGGSVSTLTIQRTQQEDSAVYLCASSLSSRDTEAFFGQGTRLTVV.

This clone was observed a few times. The CDR3 bases are TGCGCCAGCAGACGCGGGACTAGCGGACTCAACCAGTACTTC. This sequence encodes CASRRGTSGLNQYF. The chain is built from TRBV5-1 and TRBJ2-5; TRBD2 matches at 11 bases. With 5 bases clipped from V and 10 bases from J, the junction kept 10 bases outside the gene matches. Germline CDR1 is SGHRS and CDR2 is YFSETQ. The CDR3 runs 14 residues. The variable domain in full, with the rest retrieved from reference TRBV5-1 and TRBJ2-5, is KAGVTQTPRYLIKTRGQQVTLSCSPISGHRSVSWYQQTPGQGLQFLFEYFSETQRNKGNFPGRFSGRQFSNSRSEMNVSTLELGDSALYLCASRRGTSGLNQYFGPGTRLLVL.

CDR3 in amino acids: CASSLEQGNTEAFF. DNA of the CDR3: TGTGCCAGCAGCTTAGAGCAGGGGAACACTGAAGCTTTCTTT. The V call is TRBV7-2, the J call TRBJ1-1, with a tentative D call TRBD1 (5 bases). Per the germline V gene, CDR1 is SGHTA and CDR2 is FQGNSA. This CDR3 contains 14 residues. The germline V and J ends were trimmed by 1 base and 1 base, with 7 bases remaining between them.

The CDR3 loop reads CAIRASGGRSEQYF. The DNA for the CDR3 is TGTGCCATCAGGGCTAGCGGGGGGCGGTCCGAGCAGTACTTC. This chain uses TRBV10-3 with TRBJ2-7; 11 bases match TRBD2. Germline CDR1 is ENHRY and CDR2 is SYGVKD. Trimming cost V 6 bases and J 6 bases; bases outside gene matches: 7. The CDR3 runs 14 residues.

The chain employs TRBV13 and TRBJ1-2, with D tentatively TRBD1 (6 bases). Germline CDR1 reads PRHDT; CDR2 reads FYEKMQ (reference sequence). The ends were cut back, 1 base at V and 7 bases at J, with 13 bases in the middle. The CDR3 covers 14 residues. The CDR3 bases are TGTGCCAGCAGCTTAGAAGCGGGGGCTGGTGGCTACACCTTC. The encoded protein is CASSLEAGAGGYTF. The full variable domain, rest sourced from reference TRBV13 and TRBJ1-2, is AAGVIQSPRHLIKEKRETATLKCYPIPRHDTVYWYQQGPGQDPQFLISFYEKMQSDKGSIPDRFSAQQFSDYHSELNMSSLELGDSALYFCASSLEAGAGGYTFGSGTRLTVV.

The rearrangement uses TRBV6-6 and TRBJ2-3, with a possible D match to TRBD2 (5 bases). V was shortened by 2 bases and J by 5 bases, with 14 bases between the two germline ends. CDR3 length: 15 residues. Germline lookup yields CDR1 MNHNY and CDR2 SVGAGI (reference sequence). The CDR3 DNA sequence: TGTGCCAGCAGTTACGGCATGGGAGTCGGAGATACGCAGTATTTT. Protein: CASSYGMGVGDTQYF.

The chain uses TRBV7-9 and TRBJ1-1; possible D gene TRBD1, 6 bases. V was clipped by 3 bases and J by 1 base, with 15 bases between them. Germline values: CDR1 SEHNR, CDR2 FQNEAQ (reference sequence). The CDR3 totals 16 residues. The CDR3 region has the DNA TGTGCCAGCAGCTTGGACTTACAGGGCGCGAACACTGAAGCTTTCTTT. Its protein product is CASSLDLQGANTEAFF.

This clone came up once. The chain links TRBV11-2 to TRBJ1-6; a possible D gene is TRBD1 (6 bases). The CDR3 contains 18 residues. Per germline, CDR1 SGHAT and CDR2 FQNNGV. V lost 1 base to trimming and J lost 9 bases, with 22 bases between them. This chain's CDR3 is CASSLGWGRGERASPLHF. The CDR3 DNA follows: TGTGCCAGCAGCTTAGGGTGGGGCAGGGGCGAGCGCGCTTCACCCCTCCACTTT.

The rearrangement uses TRBV29-1 and TRBJ1-1, with D unclear. Germline assignment: CDR1 SQVTM and CDR2 ANQGSEA. This CDR3 comprises 12 residues. V was pared by 2 bases and J by 1 base, with 5 bases between. CDR3 DNA: TGCAGCGTTGAAAACAGGAACACTGAAGCTTTCTTT. It is translated as CSVENRNTEAFF.

The J gene is TRBJ2-5, the V gene TRBV7-2, with D tentatively TRBD2 (6 bases). Germline V gives CDR1 SGHTA, CDR2 FQGNSA. V was shortened by 1 base and J by 5 bases, with 11 bases between the two germline ends. This CDR3 has 14 amino acids. The CDR3 DNA reads as TGTGCCAGCAGCTTAGGGTCAGGGAGGGAGACCCAGTACTTC. It specifies CASSLGSGRETQYF.

This sequence joins TRBV7-9 and TRBJ2-7, with TRBD1 matching over 10 bases. The CDR3 has 17 amino acids. V shed 0 bases, J shed 3 bases, and the junction held 8 bases outside the gene matches. Germline CDR1 SEHNR, CDR2 FQNEAQ (reference sequence). The DNA of the CDR3 is TGTGCCAGCAGCTTAGCCCCGTCCCGGGACAGGGGCTACGAGCAGTACTTC. Protein: CASSLAPSRDRGYEQYF. The full variable domain, completed using reference TRBV7-9 and TRBJ2-7, is DTGVSQNPRHKITKRGQNVTFRCDPISEHNRLYWYRQTLGQGPEFLTYFQNEAQLEKSRLLSDRFSAERPKGSFSTLEIQRTEQGDSAMYLCASSLAPSRDRGYEQYFGPGTRLTVT.